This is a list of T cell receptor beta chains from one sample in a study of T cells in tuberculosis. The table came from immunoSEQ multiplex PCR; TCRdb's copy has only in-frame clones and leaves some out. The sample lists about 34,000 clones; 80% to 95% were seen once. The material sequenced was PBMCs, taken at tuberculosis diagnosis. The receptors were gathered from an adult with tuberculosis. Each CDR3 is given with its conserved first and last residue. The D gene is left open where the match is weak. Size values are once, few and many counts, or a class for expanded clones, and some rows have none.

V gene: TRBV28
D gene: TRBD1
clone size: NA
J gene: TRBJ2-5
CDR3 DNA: TGTGCCAGCAGTTTTGGGACAGGGAGGTCGAAGACCCAGTACTTC
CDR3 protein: CASSFGTGRSKTQYF

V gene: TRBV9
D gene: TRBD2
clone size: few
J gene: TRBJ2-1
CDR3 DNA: TGTGCCAGCAGCGCCGGGGGGAAGGGAAAGTATGAGCAGTTCTTC
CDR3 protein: CASSAGGKGKYEQFF

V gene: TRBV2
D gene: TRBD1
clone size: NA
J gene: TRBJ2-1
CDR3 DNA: TGTGCCAGCCGCAGACAGGGGAACAATGAGCAGTTCTTC
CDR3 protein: CASRRQGNNEQFF

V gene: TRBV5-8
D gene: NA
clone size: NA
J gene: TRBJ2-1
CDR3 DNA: TGTGCCAGCAGCTTGGGGCAGGGCACGGCTTTGAATGAGCAGTTCTTC
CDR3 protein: CASSLGQGTALNEQFF

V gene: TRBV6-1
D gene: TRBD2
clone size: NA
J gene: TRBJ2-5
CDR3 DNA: TGTGCCAGCAGAGCAAGCGGGGGGCGCCAAGAGACCCAGTACTTC
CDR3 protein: CASRASGGRQETQYF

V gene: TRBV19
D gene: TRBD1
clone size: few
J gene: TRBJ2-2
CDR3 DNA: TGTGCCAGTAAGGGACAGGGTGACACCGGGGAGCTGTTTTTT
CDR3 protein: CASKGQGDTGELFF

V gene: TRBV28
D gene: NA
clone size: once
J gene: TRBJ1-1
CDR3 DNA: TGTGCCAGCAGCCGGACAGCTGATGAAGCTTTCTTT
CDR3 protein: CASSRTADEAFF

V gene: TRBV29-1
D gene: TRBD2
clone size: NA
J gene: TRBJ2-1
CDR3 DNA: TGCAGCGTTGACGGGACTAGCAACGAGCAGTTCTTC
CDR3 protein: CSVDGTSNEQFF

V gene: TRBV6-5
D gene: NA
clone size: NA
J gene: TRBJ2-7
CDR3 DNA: TGTGCCAGCACCCGACTCGCTCCTTACGAGCAGTACTTC
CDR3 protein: CASTRLAPYEQYF

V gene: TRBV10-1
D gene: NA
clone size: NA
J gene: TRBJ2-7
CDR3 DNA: TGCGCCAGGGAAGCGGACAGCCGATCCTACGAGCAGTACTTC
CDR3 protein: CAREADSRSYEQYF

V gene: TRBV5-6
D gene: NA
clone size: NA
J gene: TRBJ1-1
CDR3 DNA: TGTGCCAGCAGCCCCGGGACAATGGGATACACTGAAGCTTTCTTT
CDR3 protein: CASSPGTMGYTEAFF

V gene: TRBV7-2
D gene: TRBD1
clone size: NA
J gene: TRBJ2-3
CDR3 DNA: TGTGCCAGCAGCTTAGTTGGGACAGGAGGGACAGATACGCAGTATTTT
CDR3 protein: CASSLVGTGGTDTQYF

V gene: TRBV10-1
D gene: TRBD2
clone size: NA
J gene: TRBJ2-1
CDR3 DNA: TGCGCCAGCAGCGAACTAGCGGGAGCCGTTTACAATGAGCAGTTCTTC
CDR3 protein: CASSELAGAVYNEQFF

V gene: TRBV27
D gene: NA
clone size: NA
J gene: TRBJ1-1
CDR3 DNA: TGTGCCAGCAGTTTCCGGTTTCGGGGGGACACTGAAGCTTTCTTT
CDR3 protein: CASSFRFRGDTEAFF

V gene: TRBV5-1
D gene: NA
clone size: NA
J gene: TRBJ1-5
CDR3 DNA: TGCGCCAGCAGCCTTACGGGATATAGCAATCAGCCCCAGCATTTT
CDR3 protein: CASSLTGYSNQPQHF

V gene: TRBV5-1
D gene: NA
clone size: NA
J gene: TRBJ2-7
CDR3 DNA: TGCGCCAGCAGCTTGGCCCCCCCGGGCTACGAGCAGTACTTC
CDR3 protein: CASSLAPPGYEQYF

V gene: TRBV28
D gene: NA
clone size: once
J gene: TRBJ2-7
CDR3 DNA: TGTGCCAGCAGTTATTCAGCGGCCCACGAGCAGTACTTC
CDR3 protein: CASSYSAAHEQYF

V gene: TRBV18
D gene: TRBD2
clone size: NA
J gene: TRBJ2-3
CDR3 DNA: TGTGCCAGCTCACAGGGACTAGCGGGAGTCCGAGATACGCAGTATTTT
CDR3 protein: CASSQGLAGVRDTQYF

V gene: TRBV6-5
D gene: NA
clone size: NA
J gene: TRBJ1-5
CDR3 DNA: TGTGCCAGCAGTGGCAGGGGACACAATCAGCCCCAGCATTTT
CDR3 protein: CASSGRGHNQPQHF

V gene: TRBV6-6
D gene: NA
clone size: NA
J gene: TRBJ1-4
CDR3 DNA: TGTGCCAGCAACCTCGGGACAACGGATGAAAAACTGTTTTTT
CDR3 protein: CASNLGTTDEKLFF

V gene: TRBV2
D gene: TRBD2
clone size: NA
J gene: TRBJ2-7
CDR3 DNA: TGTGCCAGCAGTGCAGGGGGGTGGACTAGCGGGGAGGACTCCTACGAGCAGTACTTC
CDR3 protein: CASSAGGWTSGEDSYEQYF

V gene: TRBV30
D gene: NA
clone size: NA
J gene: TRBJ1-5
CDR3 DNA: TGTGCCTGGAGTTACTCCCGCTGGGCGGAAGGAGGTAAGCCCCAGCATTTT
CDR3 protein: CAWSYSRWAEGGKPQHF

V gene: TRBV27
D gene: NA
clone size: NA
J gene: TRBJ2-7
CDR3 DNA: TGTGCCAGCAGTGGAGGGACGGAAGCCTACGAGCAGTACTTC
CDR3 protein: CASSGGTEAYEQYF